This record looks at one TCR beta chain sequence and its context. Antigen specificity is unknown. The V end was cut by 2 bases, the J end by 4 bases, with 12 bases between. The V gene's germline CDR1 is SGHTA and CDR2 FQGTGA. The CDR3 is 15 residues long. Libraries were prepared by immunoSEQ multiplex PCR; TCRdb keeps only in-frame clonotypes and omits some of them. The sample lists approximately 9,500 clones, 90% occurring once. This sample was taken from a study of immune evolution from preneoplasia to lung adenocarcinoma. Study results and limitations: Top clone share appeared to fall from AAH through AIS, MIA, adenocarcinoma. Later-stage lesions seemingly showed higher T cell density and diversity than normal lung.

The chain joins TRBV7-3 to TRBJ1-3; maybe TRBD1 (5 bases). Sequenced material: FFPE invasive lung adenocarcinoma tissue. This TCR came from a person aged 70 to 85 with invasive lung adenocarcinoma. The CDR3 DNA follows: TGTGCCAGCAGCTTAGGTGGGGGAGCAGGAAACACCATATATTTT. Translated: CASSLGGGAGNTIYF.